These 10 T cell receptor beta chains came from one sample sequenced in a study of Ad26.COV2.S vaccination and SARS-CoV-2 variants. Treatment noted: some 19 received Ad26.COV2.S at low or high dose, single or two shots; 5 received placebo; per-sample allocation not given. The study sampled participants on day 63 after the first vaccine or placebo injection. Profiling relied on immunoSEQ multiplex PCR, and the TCRdb table lists in-frame clones only, not all of them. The sample contains a few hundred thousand clones, 83% of which appear only once. The sequencing here drew on peripheral blood, taken in a trial of Ad26.COV2.S vaccine versus placebo. These receptors all come from a person between 18 and 65 years old who received the Ad26.COV2.S COVID-19 vaccine or a placebo.

The chain is built from TRBV7-6 and TRBJ1-5; D uncertain. The CDR3 loop spans 14 amino acids. Trimming left V 5 bases short and J 0 bases short, with 8 bases between. Germline V CDR1 and CDR2: SGHVS, FNYEAQ. The CDR3 protein is CASSGPYSNQPQHF. CDR3 in DNA: TGTGCCAGCAGCGGTCCATATAGCAATCAGCCCCAGCATTTT.

The chain carries TRBV6-5 and TRBJ2-1; D perhaps matches TRBD1 (6 bases). Germline CDR1 is MNHEY and CDR2 is SVGAGI. This CDR3 comprises 15 residues. Deletions cut 8 bases from V and 3 bases from J, with 17 bases between. This chain's CDR3 is CASLQGMGFYNEQFF. CDR3 nucleotides: TGTGCCAGCTTACAGGGAATGGGGTTCTACAATGAGCAGTTCTTC.

This clone has only one observation. This sequence joins TRBV18 and TRBJ1-6, with D perhaps TRBD1 (6 bases). Looked up from germline, CDR1 is KGHSH and CDR2 is LQKENI. The CDR3 contains 15 residues. V dropped 3 bases and J dropped 7 bases, with 13 bases sitting between them. This CDR3 is CASSPLQGNNSPLHF. The CDR3, as DNA: TGTGCCAGCTCACCTCTACAGGGAAACAATTCACCCCTCCACTTT.

This clone was counted a single time. This chain links TRBV29-1 with TRBJ1-1; D might be TRBD1 (5 bases). Germline V CDR1 and CDR2: SQVTM, ANQGSEA. The CDR3 contains 10 residues. V lost 7 bases and J lost 8, with 11 bases in between. The CDR3 region has the DNA TGCAGCGGGGGGACGCCCGAAGCTTTCTTT. It translates to CSGGTPEAFF.

This rearrangement joins TRBV10-3 to TRBJ2-7, with a tentative D call TRBD2 (6 bases). Germline V CDR1 and CDR2: ENHRY, SYGVKD. The CDR3 contains 14 residues. The germline V and J ends were trimmed by 4 bases and 3 bases, with 13 bases remaining between them. The CDR3, as DNA: TGTGCCATCAGTGGAGGGGACTGGATCTACGAGCAGTACTTC. This codes for CAISGGDWIYEQYF.

The rearrangement links TRBV4-3 to TRBJ2-1; D not certain. The V end lost 1 base, the J end lost 0 bases, and 7 bases lay between the germline ends. CDR3 length equals 15 residues. From germline, CDR1 is LGHNA and CDR2 YSLEER. CDR3 protein: CASSQGLSSYNEQFF. Here the CDR3 DNA reads TGCGCCAGCAGCCAAGGTCTCAGCTCCTACAATGAGCAGTTCTTC.

Comment on this clone: The sample holds other DNA sequences that translate to the same CDR3. The gene calls are TRBV5-4 and TRBJ1-2, with 10 bases matching TRBD1. Per the germline V gene, CDR1 is SGHNT and CDR2 is YYREEE (reference sequence). The CDR3 length is 14 residues. The V and J ends lost 4 bases and 8 bases, in that order; junction bases with no gene match: 8. The DNA of the CDR3 is TGTGCCAGCAGCCCGGGACAGGGGATCTACGGCTACACCTTC. Encoded protein: CASSPGQGIYGYTF.

V and J are TRBV2 and TRBJ2-3; D might be TRBD1 (6 bases). The CDR3 length is 15 residues. Trimming removed 6 bases from V and 1 base from J, with 14 bases in between. CDR1 SNHLY and CDR2 FYNNEI come from the germline V gene. CDR3 in DNA: TGTGCCAGCAGCCCACAGGGTATGGGCACAGATACGCAGTATTTT. Translating it yields CASSPQGMGTDTQYF.

This rearrangement joins TRBV2 to TRBJ1-2, with a tentative D call TRBD1 (6 bases). Trimming removed 6 bases at V and 2 bases at J, with 10 bases between. The CDR3 is 13 residues long. Germline V gene lookup returns CDR1 SNHLY and CDR2 FYNNEI. The CDR3 bases are TGTGCCAGCAGAAGGGACACCAACTATGGCTACACCTTC. This gives the protein CASRRDTNYGYTF.

The genes are TRBV5-5 and TRBJ2-3; 11 bases are shared with TRBD1. The V segment lost 4 bases and the J segment 1 base; nucleotides outside the gene matches: 11. CDR1 and CDR2 (germline): SGHKS, YYEKEE (reference sequence). The CDR3 extends over 18 amino acids. The CDR3 sequence is CASSVGTGGRGGTDTQYF. CDR3 bases: TGTGCCAGCAGCGTCGGGACAGGGGGAAGGGGTGGCACAGATACGCAGTATTTT.